This T cell receptor (beta chain) stems from a study of cytotoxic CD8 clonotypes in ibrutinib-treated CLL. Study at large: Response sampling took place at median 12 months of treatment, range 6 to 36. Findings and caveats of the study: Clonality was elevated at ibrutinib response and had returned toward baseline at progression. In comparison with age-matched healthy donors, baseline clonality was higher and tracked circulating CD8+ T-cell counts.

On this clone: Its antigen is unknown.

The method was immunoSEQ multiplex PCR; TCRdb's version includes in-frame clones alone and lacks a portion of them. This sample has some 81,000 clones, with 70% to 80% found just once. The source material was PBMCs, sampled after 12 months of ibrutinib treatment. The TCR sequence derives from a human donor with chronic lymphocytic leukemia.

The CDR3 region is CASSEFGTGGGNEKLFF. CDR3 in DNA: TGTGCCAGCAGTGAATTCGGGACAGGGGGCGGTAATGAAAAACTGTTTTTT. The chain uses TRBV25-1 and TRBJ1-4; TRBD1 agrees at 12 bases. Germline CDR1 is MGHDK and CDR2 is SYGVNS. This CDR3 has 17 amino acids. After removal of 1 base from V and 4 bases from J, the junction contained 4 bases not matched to a gene.